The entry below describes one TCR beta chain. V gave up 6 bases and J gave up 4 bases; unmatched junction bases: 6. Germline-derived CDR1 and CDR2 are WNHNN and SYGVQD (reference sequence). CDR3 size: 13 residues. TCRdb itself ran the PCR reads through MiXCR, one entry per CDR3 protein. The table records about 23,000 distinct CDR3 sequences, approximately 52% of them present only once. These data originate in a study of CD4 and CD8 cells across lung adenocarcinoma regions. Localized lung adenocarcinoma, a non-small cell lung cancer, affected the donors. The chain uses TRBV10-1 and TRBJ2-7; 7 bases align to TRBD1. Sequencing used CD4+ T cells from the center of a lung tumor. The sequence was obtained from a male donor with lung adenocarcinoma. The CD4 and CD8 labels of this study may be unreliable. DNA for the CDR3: TGCGCCAGCAGCCGGGACAGAAGTTACGAGCAGTACTTC. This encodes CASSRDRSYEQYF.